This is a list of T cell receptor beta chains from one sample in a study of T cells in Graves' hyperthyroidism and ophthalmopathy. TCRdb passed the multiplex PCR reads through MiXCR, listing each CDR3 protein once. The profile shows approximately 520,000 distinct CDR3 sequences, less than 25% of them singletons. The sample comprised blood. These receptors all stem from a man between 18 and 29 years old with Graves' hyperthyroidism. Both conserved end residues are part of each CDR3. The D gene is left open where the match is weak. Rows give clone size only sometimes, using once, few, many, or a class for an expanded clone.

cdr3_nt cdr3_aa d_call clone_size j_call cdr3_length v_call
TGTGCTACCGGGACAGGGGGCGTGAAGGCAAACTATGGCTACACCTTC CATGTGGVKANYGYTF TRBD1 few TRBJ1-2 16 TRBV12-5
TGTGCCAGCAGCTTAGCCATATCGGGGGCTGGAAACACCATATATTTT CASSLAISGAGNTIYF - - TRBJ1-3 16 TRBV11-1
TGCAGTGCTAGAAGCGCGGGGTCTTGGGTAGAAGCTTTCTTT CSARSAGSWVEAFF - many TRBJ1-1 14 TRBV20-1
TGTGCCAGTGCCCTCGGGGGGTCGAGCTCCTACGAGCAGTACTTC CASALGGSSSYEQYF TRBD2 few TRBJ2-7 15 TRBV7-9
TGTGCCAGCAGATCCCTAACAGGGGCGAACACCGGGGAGCTGTTTTTT CASRSLTGANTGELFF TRBD1 - TRBJ2-2 16 TRBV28
TGTGCCAGCAGCTTACATCCACAAAATATCAACGAGCAGTACTTC CASSLHPQNINEQYF - many TRBJ2-7 15 TRBV7-8
TGTGCCTGGAGTGCCCCCAGACGTCTGTCCTACGAGCAGTACTTC CAWSAPRRLSYEQYF - many TRBJ2-7 15 TRBV30
TGTGCCAGCAGTCCCCTTTGGAGGCTCGGTAATTCACCCCTCCACTTT CASSPLWRLGNSPLHF - many TRBJ1-6 16 TRBV28
TGTGCCAGCAGCTCCGCGGGGGGGGGAGCCAAAAACATTCAGTACTTC CASSSAGGGAKNIQYF TRBD2 - TRBJ2-4 16 TRBV11-2
TGTGCCAGCAGCCTGGGACCGAAAACCTACGAGCAGTACTTC CASSLGPKTYEQYF - - TRBJ2-7 14 TRBV6-1
TGTGCCATCAGTTTACACGATAACTATGGCTACACCTTC CAISLHDNYGYTF - many TRBJ1-2 13 TRBV10-3
TGCAGTGCCCTAAGTGGAATAGGGCAGCCCCAGCATTTT CSALSGIGQPQHF - many TRBJ1-5 13 TRBV20-1
TGTGCCAGCAGCTCCGGGACAGGGTCGGGCTACGAGCAGTACTTC CASSSGTGSGYEQYF TRBD1 - TRBJ2-7 15 TRBV12-3/TRBV12-4
TGTGCCAGCACCGCCGCGGCCGGGGGGGAGCAGTACTTC CASTAAAGGEQYF TRBD2 - TRBJ2-7 13 TRBV27
TGCAGTGCTAGGAGGGGGAATGTAGCTTTCTTT CSARRGNVAFF - - TRBJ1-1 11 TRBV20-1
TGTGCCATCAGTTCCGGACAGGGGGAACAGCCCCAGCATTTT CAISSGQGEQPQHF TRBD1 - TRBJ1-5 14 TRBV5-6
TGCGCCAGCAGCGTCTCAGGGGGCCCCCCTAACTATGGCTACACCTTC CASSVSGGPPNYGYTF TRBD1 many TRBJ1-2 16 TRBV5-1
TGTGCCAGCAGTGAAGTGATAGGATCGAGCTATGGCTACACCTTC CASSEVIGSSYGYTF - many TRBJ1-2 15 TRBV2
TGCAGCGTTGGATTTAACACTGAAGCTTTCTTT CSVGFNTEAFF - many TRBJ1-1 11 TRBV29-1
TGTGCCAGTCTAGCGGCCGGGGAGCTGTTTTTT CASLAAGELFF TRBD2 many TRBJ2-2 11 TRBV19
TGTGCCAGCACCTCTGGGGAGGGCGAAGCTTTCTTT CASTSGEGEAFF - many TRBJ1-1 12 TRBV12-3/TRBV12-4
TGCGCCAGCAGCCAAGACGAATCTAATAACTCACCCCTCCACTTT CASSQDESNNSPLHF - few TRBJ1-6 15 TRBV4-1
TGTGCCAGTAGCCCGAACCGGGACCTAACGGGGGAGCAGTACTTC CASSPNRDLTGEQYF - - TRBJ2-7 15 TRBV19
TGCGCCAGCAGCTCGCAGGGTGGCGCGAACACTGAAGCTTTCTTT CASSSQGGANTEAFF - many TRBJ1-1 15 TRBV5-1
TGTGCCAGCAGTTCCCGGCCAGGCTACACCTTC CASSSRPGYTF - many TRBJ1-2 11 TRBV13
TGCAGCGTTGTAGGGTGGAATGGCTACACCTTC CSVVGWNGYTF - many TRBJ1-2 11 TRBV29-1
TGCAGTTTGGGACAGGGGGATCGGCAGTACTTC CSLGQGDRQYF TRBD1 many TRBJ2-7 11 TRBV20-1
TGTGCCAGCAGTTTATTTCGGGGGCGGGCTGAAGCTTTCTTT CASSLFRGRAEAFF - many TRBJ1-1 14 TRBV28
TGCGCCAGCGGCAACTTCGAGGAGCAGTACTTC CASGNFEEQYF - many TRBJ2-7 11 TRBV4-1
TGTGCCAGCAGTTTGATTGCGTCGAACACTGAAGCTTTCTTT CASSLIASNTEAFF - many TRBJ1-1 14 TRBV28
TGTGCCAGCAGCGTAGAACCGGGGCAAAGTGGCTACACCTTC CASSVEPGQSGYTF - many TRBJ1-2 14 TRBV9
TGTGCCAGCAGTGTCGGCAGGGGCGTAAAGGGGCAGTACTTC CASSVGRGVKGQYF - - TRBJ2-7 14 TRBV25-1
TGTGCCAGCAGCCGTACAGGGCGTGAGGGCTACACCTTC CASSRTGREGYTF - - TRBJ1-2 13 TRBV12-3/TRBV12-4
TGTGCCAGCAGCCTCACGACAGGGAGGGAGACCCAGTACTTC CASSLTTGRETQYF - many TRBJ2-5 14 TRBV7-2
TGTGCCACCAGCAGAGATCGCGGACGGGGACCTACCGGGGAGCTGTTTTTT CATSRDRGRGPTGELFF - many TRBJ2-2 17 TRBV15
TGTGCCTGGAACAGGGTTGGCTCGGGGGCTTTCTTT CAWNRVGSGAFF - once TRBJ1-1 12 TRBV30
TGTGCCACCAGCAGCGGGGGGGGTCCGGAGACCCAGTACTTC CATSSGGGPETQYF TRBD2 many TRBJ2-5 14 TRBV15
TGTGCCAGCAGCTCAGGACGGGGAAAGAATCAGCCCCAGCATTTT CASSSGRGKNQPQHF - many TRBJ1-5 15 TRBV7-9
TGTGCCAGCAGTGACAACAGAGGTTGGGGCTACACCTTC CASSDNRGWGYTF - many TRBJ1-2 13 TRBV2
TGTGCCAGCAGTTTGAACCCCTCCTCCTACGAGCAGTACTTC CASSLNPSSYEQYF - few TRBJ2-7 14 TRBV12-3/TRBV12-4
TGCGCCAGCAGCTCTTCCAGGGAACCCAAAAACATTCAGTACTTC CASSSSREPKNIQYF - - TRBJ2-4 15 TRBV5-1
TGTGCCAGCAGTTACTCGATTAAAGGGTTCGGTGAGCAGTACTTC CASSYSIKGFGEQYF - - TRBJ2-7 15 TRBV7-2
TGCAGCGTTGAAGCGGGGGGCCTTGAAGCTTTCTTT CSVEAGGLEAFF - - TRBJ1-1 12 TRBV29-1